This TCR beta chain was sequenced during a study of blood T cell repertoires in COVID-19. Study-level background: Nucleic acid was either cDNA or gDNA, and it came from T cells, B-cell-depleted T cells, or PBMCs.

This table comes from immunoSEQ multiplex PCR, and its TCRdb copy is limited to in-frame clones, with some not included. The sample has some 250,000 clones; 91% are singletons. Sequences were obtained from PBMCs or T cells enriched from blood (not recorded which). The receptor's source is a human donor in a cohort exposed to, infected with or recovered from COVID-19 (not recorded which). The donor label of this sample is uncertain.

DNA for the CDR3: TGTGCCAGCAGGGGGCAGCTAGCGGGGTCCTACGAGCAGTACTTC. As protein: CASRGQLAGSYEQYF. J is TRBJ2-7 and V is TRBV11-3, with 9 nucleotides matching TRBD2. The germline gives CDR1 SGHNT, CDR2 YENEEA. The junction had 7 bases not matched to a gene; V was cut back by 6 bases and J by 1 base. This CDR3 is built from 15 residues.